This TCR beta chain was profiled in a study of PD-1 blockade in classical Hodgkin lymphoma. General observations from the study: Complete responders' diversity at baseline resembled that of newly diagnosed patients.

Of note for this clone: Its antigen is undetermined. Relative to the germline gene, one junction end is altered; a read error may explain this.

Sequencing was performed with immunoSEQ multiplex PCR; in TCRdb, only in-frame clones are kept and a portion is missing. The sample yields some 40,000 clones, 60% to 85% seen once. Following autologous stem cell transplantation, relapse occurred in every patient, and exposure to brentuximab vedotin varied. Best response was recorded as complete response, partial response or progressive disease. The CDR3 spans 11 residues. The germline CDR1 and CDR2 sequences are DFQATT and SNEGSKA (reference sequence). The sequence was collected from a human donor with classical Hodgkin lymphoma. This sequence joins TRBV20-1 and TRBJ2-7; D perhaps matches TRBD2 (7 bases). Sample: peripheral blood mononuclear cells (PBMCs), taken at baseline. CDR3 amino acids: CSASRGPGGIF. In DNA, the CDR3 is TGCAGTGCTAGTCGGGGGCCGGGGGGTATCTTC.